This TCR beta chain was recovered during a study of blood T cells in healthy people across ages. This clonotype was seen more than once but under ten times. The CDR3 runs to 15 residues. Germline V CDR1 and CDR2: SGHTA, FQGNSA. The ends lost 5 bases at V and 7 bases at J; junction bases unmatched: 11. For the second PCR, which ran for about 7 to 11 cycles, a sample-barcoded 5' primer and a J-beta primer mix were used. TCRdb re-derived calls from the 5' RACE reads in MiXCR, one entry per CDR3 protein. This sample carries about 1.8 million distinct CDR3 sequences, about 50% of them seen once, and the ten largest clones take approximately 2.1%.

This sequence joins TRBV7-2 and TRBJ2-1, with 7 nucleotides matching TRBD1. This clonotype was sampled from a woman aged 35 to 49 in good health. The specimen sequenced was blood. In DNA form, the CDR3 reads TGTGCCAGCAGCCCGCGCCCCCTGGACAGGAATGAGCAGTTCTTC. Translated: CASSPRPLDRNEQFF.